One sample yielded the 16 T cell receptor beta chains listed below, sequenced in a study of CD8 T cells in ankylosing spondylitis. TCRdb used MiXCR to reprocess the 5' RACE reads, holding one entry per CDR3 protein. The table lists around 150,000 distinct CDR3 sequences, roughly a third of them singletons, with 5.5% to 7.5% in the top ten. Sequencing input: synovial fluid, either unsorted or a sorted T cell fraction (not recorded which). Receptors originate from a male donor with ankylosing spondylitis.

V is TRBV11-2 and J is TRBJ2-1; TRBD1 is a possible D gene (6 bases). Germline V CDR1 and CDR2: SGHAT, FQNNGV. This CDR3 region has 19 residues. V lost 4 bases, J lost 4 bases, and 26 bases lay in between. The CDR3 nucleotides are TGTGCCAGCAGCTCCCCCAGGGGCCTGAGCGGAGAGCCGTACAATGAGCAGTTCTTC. This encodes CASSSPRGLSGEPYNEQFF.

V and J are TRBV5-1 and TRBJ1-2, with unresolved D. V lost 3 bases to trimming and J lost 8 bases, with 14 bases between them. This CDR3 spans 13 amino acids. CDR1 and CDR2 (germline): SGHRS, YFSETQ. For the CDR3, the DNA is TGCGCCAGCAGCTCGGACGTCCGAGGCGGCTACACCTTC. This translates into CASSSDVRGGYTF.

V and J are TRBV20-1 and TRBJ1-5; 10 nucleotides align to TRBD1. CDR1 DFQATT and CDR2 SNEGSKA come from the germline V gene (reference sequence). There are 14 residues in the CDR3. V gave up 3 bases and J gave up 4 bases; unmatched junction bases: 3. CDR3 coding DNA: TGCAGTGCTAGTTTGGGACAGGGGAATCAGCCCCAGCATTTT. Amino acid sequence: CSASLGQGNQPQHF.

The J gene is TRBJ1-2, the V gene TRBV20-1; D may be TRBD1 (6 bases). V shed 5 bases and J shed 5 bases, with 21 bases lying between them. CDR1 and CDR2 (germline): DFQATT, SNEGSKA (reference sequence). The CDR3 covers 15 residues. For the CDR3, the DNA is TGCAGTGCTCTTATCCGGGACATACGCTCTTATGGCTACACCTTC. It yields the protein CSALIRDIRSYGYTF.

The chain links TRBV14 to TRBJ2-3; D remains unclear. In germline, CDR1 is SGHDN, CDR2 FVKESK. The CDR3 extends over 13 amino acids. Trimming cost V 1 base and J 3 bases, with 5 bases left between them. The CDR3: CASSQVGTDTQYF. CDR3 DNA: TGTGCCAGCAGCCAAGTAGGAACAGATACGCAGTATTTT.

This clonotype was detected many times. The chain has TRBV18 and TRBJ1-2, with D possibly matching TRBD1 (5 bases). CDR1 and CDR2 from the germline V gene are KGHSH and LQKENI. This CDR3 comprises 15 residues. V gave up 2 bases and J gave up 4 bases, with 14 bases separating them. This chain's CDR3 is CASSPEGAGSYGYTF. Here the CDR3 DNA reads TGTGCCAGCTCACCAGAAGGGGCAGGTTCCTATGGCTACACCTTC.

The chain carries TRBV6-2 or TRBV6-3 and TRBJ2-2, with TRBD2 matching 14 bases. Germline CDR1 reads MNHEY; CDR2 reads SVGEGT. This CDR3 has 19 residues. With V trimmed by 6 bases and J by 5 bases, 14 bases remained unmatched. This CDR3 reads CASSRPRLAGGPATGELFF. DNA for the CDR3: TGTGCCAGCAGCCGACCCCGACTAGCGGGAGGGCCTGCAACCGGGGAGCTGTTTTTT.

The rearrangement uses TRBV29-1 and TRBJ2-2; D remains ambiguous. Germline V gives CDR1 SQVTM, CDR2 ANQGSEA. The CDR3 spans 14 residues. Trimming pared 1 base from V and 3 bases from J, leaving 9 bases between. CDR3 nucleotides: TGCAGCGTTGAAGGAGGCGACCACACCGGGGAGCTGTTTTTT. This sequence encodes CSVEGGDHTGELFF.

This chain connects TRBV20-1 to TRBJ2-1; 8 positions match TRBD2. V was pared by 3 bases and J by 2 bases, with 3 bases of the junction left unmatched. Germline lookup yields CDR1 DFQATT and CDR2 SNEGSKA (reference sequence). This CDR3 spans 14 amino acids. The CDR3: CSASRGGAYNEQFF. In nucleotides, the CDR3 is TGCAGTGCTAGTCGGGGGGGCGCCTACAATGAGCAGTTCTTC.

This clonotype was seen only a few times. The rearrangement links TRBV19 to TRBJ2-1; 10 bases agree with TRBD2. V was pared by 7 bases and J by 1 base, with 7 bases of the junction left unmatched. Germline-derived CDR1 and CDR2 are LNHDA and SQIVND (reference sequence). CDR3 size: 16 residues. The CDR3 DNA follows: TGTGCCAGTACCCCATTGACTAGCGGGTCCTACAATGAGCAGTTCTTC. Encoded protein: CASTPLTSGSYNEQFF.

At least ten counts were recorded for this clonotype. The V gene is TRBV5-1, the J gene TRBJ1-1; 8 bases are shared with TRBD1. The CDR3 is made up of 14 amino acids. The V and J ends lost 6 bases and 1 base, in that order; junction bases with no gene match: 5. Per the germline V gene, CDR1 is SGHRS and CDR2 is YFSETQ. CDR3 in amino acids: CASTPGTGNTEAFF. In DNA form, the CDR3 reads TGCGCCAGCACCCCCGGGACAGGGAACACTGAAGCTTTCTTT.

V is TRBV7-2 and J is TRBJ2-7; 10 nucleotides align to TRBD2. CDR1 and CDR2 (germline): SGHTA, FQGNSA. V shed 1 base and J 2 bases; nucleotides not matched to a gene: 5. The CDR3 length is 16 residues. This CDR3 reads CASSLEASGSPYEQYF. The CDR3 nucleotides read TGTGCCAGCAGCTTAGAGGCTAGCGGGAGCCCCTACGAGCAGTACTTC.

J is TRBJ2-1 and V is TRBV18; TRBD2 agrees at 7 bases. The germline CDR1 and CDR2 sequences are KGHSH and LQKENI. Unmatched junction bases numbered 10, after V lost 3 bases and J lost 5 bases. This CDR3 has 16 residues. The CDR3 spells CASSPPRGEKNNEQFF. The DNA of the CDR3 is TGTGCCAGCTCACCCCCCCGGGGGGAGAAGAACAATGAGCAGTTCTTC.

V usage is TRBV20-1 and J usage is TRBJ1-1; unclear D gene. V was clipped by 3 bases and J by 6 bases, with 14 bases between them. Per germline, CDR1 DFQATT and CDR2 SNEGSKA (reference sequence). CDR3 length: 13 amino acids. The CDR3 sequence: CSASPMVFPEAFF. As DNA, the CDR3 is TGCAGTGCTAGTCCTATGGTTTTCCCTGAAGCTTTCTTT.

The chain combines TRBV11-2 with TRBJ2-5; 9 bases align to TRBD1. The CDR3 is made up of 15 amino acids. Trimming cost V 1 base and J 7 bases; bases outside gene matches: 7. CDR1 is SGHAT and CDR2 is FQNNGV in the germline V gene. The CDR3 region is CASSLGRTGARTQYF. In DNA form, the CDR3 reads TGTGCCAGCAGCTTAGGACGGACAGGGGCCAGGACCCAGTACTTC.

The V gene is TRBV20-1, the J gene TRBJ1-6, with TRBD1 identical over 10 bases. The ends lost 0 bases at V and 8 bases at J; junction bases unmatched: 10. Germline CDR1 and CDR2: DFQATT and SNEGSKA (reference sequence). This CDR3 contains 17 residues. The CDR3 protein is CSARDGDRGGDHSPLHF. In DNA, the CDR3 is TGCAGTGCTAGAGATGGGGACAGGGGCGGGGATCATTCACCCCTCCACTTT.